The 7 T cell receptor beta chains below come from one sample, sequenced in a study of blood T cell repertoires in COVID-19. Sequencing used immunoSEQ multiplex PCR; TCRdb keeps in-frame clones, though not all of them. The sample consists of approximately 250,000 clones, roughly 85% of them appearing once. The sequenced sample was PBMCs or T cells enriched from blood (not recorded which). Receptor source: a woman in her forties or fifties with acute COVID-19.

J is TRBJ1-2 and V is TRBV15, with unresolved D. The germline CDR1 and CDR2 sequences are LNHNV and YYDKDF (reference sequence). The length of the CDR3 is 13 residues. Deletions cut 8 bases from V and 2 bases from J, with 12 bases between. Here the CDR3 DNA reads TGTGCCACCTCCTTGGGCAGAAACTATGGCTACACCTTC. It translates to CATSLGRNYGYTF.

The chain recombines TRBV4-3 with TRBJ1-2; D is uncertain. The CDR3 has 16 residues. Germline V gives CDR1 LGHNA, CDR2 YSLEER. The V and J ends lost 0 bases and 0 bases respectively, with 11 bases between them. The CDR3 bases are TGCGCCAGCAGCCAAGATCTTAGACAAACTAACTATGGCTACACCTTC. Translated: CASSQDLRQTNYGYTF.

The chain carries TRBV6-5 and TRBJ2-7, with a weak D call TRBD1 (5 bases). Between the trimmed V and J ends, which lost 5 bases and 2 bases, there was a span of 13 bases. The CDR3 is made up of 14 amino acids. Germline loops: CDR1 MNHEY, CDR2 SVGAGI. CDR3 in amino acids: CASSHQGTPYEQYF. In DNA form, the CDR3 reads TGTGCCAGCAGTCACCAGGGTACCCCCTACGAGCAGTACTTC.

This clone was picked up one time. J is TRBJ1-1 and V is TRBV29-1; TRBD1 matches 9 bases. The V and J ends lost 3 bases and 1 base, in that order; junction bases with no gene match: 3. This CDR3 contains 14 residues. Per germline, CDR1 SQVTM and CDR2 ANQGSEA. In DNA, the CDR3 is TGCAGCGTTGATTCGACAGGGGGGAACACTGAAGCTTTCTTT. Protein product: CSVDSTGGNTEAFF.

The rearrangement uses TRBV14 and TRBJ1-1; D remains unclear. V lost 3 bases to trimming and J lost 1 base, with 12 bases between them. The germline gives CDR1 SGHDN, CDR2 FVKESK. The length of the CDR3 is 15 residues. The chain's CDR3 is CASSHIREPNTEAFF. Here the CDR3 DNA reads TGTGCCAGCAGCCATATTCGAGAGCCGAACACTGAAGCTTTCTTT.

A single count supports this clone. CDR3 region: CASSPRAQETQYF. As DNA, the CDR3 is TGTGCCAGCAGCCCCCGAGCGCAAGAGACCCAGTACTTC. The chain has TRBV5-5 and TRBJ2-5; D call uncertain. CDR1 SGHKS and CDR2 YYEKEE come from the germline V gene (reference sequence). Trimming took 4 bases from V and 2 from J, leaving 9 bases between them. This CDR3 has 13 residues. Supplemented by reference TRBV5-5 and TRBJ2-5, the full variable domain reads DAGVTQSPTHLIKTRGQQVTLRCSPISGHKSVSWYQQVLGQGPQFIFQYYEKEERGRGNFPDRFSARQFPNYSSELNVNALLLGDSALYLCASSPRAQETQYFGPGTRLLVL.

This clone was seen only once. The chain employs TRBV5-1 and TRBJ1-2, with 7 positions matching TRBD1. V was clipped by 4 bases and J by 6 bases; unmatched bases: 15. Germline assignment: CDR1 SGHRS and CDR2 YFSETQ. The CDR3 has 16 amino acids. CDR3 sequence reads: CASSRSTMGQTNGYTF. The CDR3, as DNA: TGCGCCAGCAGCCGAAGTACTATGGGACAGACGAATGGCTACACCTTC.